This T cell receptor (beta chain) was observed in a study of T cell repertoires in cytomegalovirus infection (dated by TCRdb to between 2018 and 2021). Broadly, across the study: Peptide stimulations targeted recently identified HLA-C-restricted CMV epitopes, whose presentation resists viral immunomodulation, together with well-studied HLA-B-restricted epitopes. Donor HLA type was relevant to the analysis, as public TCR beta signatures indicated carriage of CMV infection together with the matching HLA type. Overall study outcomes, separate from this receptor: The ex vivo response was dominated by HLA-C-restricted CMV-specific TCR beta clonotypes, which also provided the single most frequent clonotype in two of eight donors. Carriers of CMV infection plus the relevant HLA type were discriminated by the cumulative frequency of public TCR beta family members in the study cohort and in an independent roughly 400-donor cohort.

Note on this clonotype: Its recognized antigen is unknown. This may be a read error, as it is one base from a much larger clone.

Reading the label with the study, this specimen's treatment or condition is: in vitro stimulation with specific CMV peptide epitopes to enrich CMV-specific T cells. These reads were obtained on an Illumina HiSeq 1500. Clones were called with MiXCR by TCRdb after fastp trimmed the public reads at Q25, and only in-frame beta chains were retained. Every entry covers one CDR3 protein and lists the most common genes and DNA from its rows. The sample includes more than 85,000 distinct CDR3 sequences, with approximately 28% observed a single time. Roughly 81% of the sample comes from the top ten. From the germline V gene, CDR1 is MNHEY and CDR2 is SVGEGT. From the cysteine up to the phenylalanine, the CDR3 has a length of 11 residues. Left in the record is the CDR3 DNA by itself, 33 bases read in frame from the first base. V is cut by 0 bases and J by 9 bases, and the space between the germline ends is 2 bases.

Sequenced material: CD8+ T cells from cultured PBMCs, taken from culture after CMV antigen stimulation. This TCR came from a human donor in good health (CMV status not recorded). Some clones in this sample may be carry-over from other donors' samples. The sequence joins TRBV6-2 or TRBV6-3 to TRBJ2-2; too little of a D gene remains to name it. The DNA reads TGTGCCAGCAGTTACTCCAGGGAGCTGTTTTTT. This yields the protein CASSYSRELFF.